The TCR beta chain under discussion was sequenced for a study of identical twins' blood T cells. Study-wide results and caveats: V gene usage reportedly matched far better within twin pairs than unrelated donors. Top TCRbeta clonotypes were shared more with twin than unrelated donors.

The CDR3 contains 14 residues. The V end was cut by 4 bases, the J end by 4 bases, with 10 bases between. CDR1 and CDR2 (germline): SGHTA, FQGNSA. In the study's own analysis: Each library had about 2.2 to 3.6 million CDR3 reads and about 85,000 to nearly 550,000 clonotypes. TCRdb independently ran MiXCR on the 5' RACE reads; one entry per CDR3 protein. TCRdb's processing, not the authors' own work, is the source of the V and J calls. The sample lists 300,000 to 400,000 distinct CDR3 sequences, more than 25% seen once, with about 6% in the top ten. The table lists this clonotype with a few counts. The target antigen is unknown.

Specimen: PBMCs. V is TRBV7-2 and J is TRBJ1-4; D unclear. The TCR originated in a woman between 18 and 49 years old in good health. The CDR3 sequence is CASSWGAGNEKLFF. For the CDR3, the DNA is TGTGCCAGCAGCTGGGGAGCGGGTAATGAAAAACTGTTTTTT.